One T cell receptor (beta chain) is described in this entry. Its binding antigen is unknown. No base quality information exists; no much larger clone differs at one position. The CDR3 regions of human TCRbeta chains were analyzed by immunosequencing. Concerning the study's data processing: Repertoire TCRs were matched against a reference library of SARS-CoV-2-specific TCRs generated with the MIRA antigen-specificity platform. Breadth was defined as the fraction of unique TCRs that were SARS-CoV-2-associated. Depth was defined as the fraction of total T cells that were SARS-CoV-2-associated. Each spike-specific TCR was assigned to its reactive spike region and to a CD4 or CD8 class using the MIRA data. Log10-transformed breadth and depth values were compared by one-way ANOVA with Sidak's multiple comparisons tests. In TCRdb, the immuneACCESS table is reduced to in-frame sequences with V and J assigned. These tables do not hold every clone; where another copy was compared, an unresolved V gene accounts for under half, and the others remain unexplained. V and J calls plus clone size are reproduced from that table; the DNA served to infer D and trimming. Counted in this sample were 85,000 to 90,000 clones; 85% to 90% of them appeared once. The top ten hold roughly 5.2% of the sample.

Taken with the paper, the label for time point translates to: about 28 days (+/-7) after the second vaccine dose. AZD1222 recipients with second doses at about 4 weeks or about 12 weeks were pooled, because spike-specific TCR depth and breadth did not differ between schedules. Samples from vaccinated people were obtained from the UK trials COV001 and COV002, which included a single-blind randomized controlled phase 2/3 trial of AZD1222 (ChAdOx1 nCoV-19) in healthy adults. Trial participant PBMC samples were collected at day 0 and day 28 after the second dose for TCRbeta chain sequencing. This specimen belongs to a study of T cell responses to AZD1222 COVID-19 vaccine (dated by TCRdb to about 2021). In terms of the full investigation: TCR sequencing covered some 240 trial participants: 200 to 210 given two doses of AZD1222 and about 26 given two doses of MenACWY control vaccine. Trial participants were enrolled by age into subgroups of 18-55, 56-69 and 70-plus years, and around 140, 26 and 57 TCR-sequenced participants, respectively, were included in these subgroups.

Overall results and qualifications from the work: The vaccine-associated CD4 TCRs covered the entire spike protein, and the dominant responses fell in regions 160-218 and 743-854. Because no day 14 peak-response samples were available, repertoires were characterized only after the peak T cell response. Reportedly, close to half of the unique spike-specific TCRs recognized epitopes lying outside the regions that are mutated in the B.1.351 and B.1.1.7 variants. After two AZD1222 doses, spike-specific TCR breadth and depth were significantly higher than at day 0 and than in MenACWY recipients. Only a handful of AZD1222 recipients were SARS-CoV-2 seropositive at baseline, limiting conclusions about previously exposed vaccinees. Most participants were white British and females outnumbered males, and the authors suggested that clonal diversity may have been underestimated. The 56-69-year group was small, and its depth increase did not reach significance, likely because of low power.

The germline V end is reduced by 3 bases and the J end by 2 bases; junction bases left unmatched: 4. The CDR3, from cysteine to phenylalanine, totals 15 residues. CDR3 DNA only is kept here, 45 bases in frame from base 1. CDR1 and CDR2, looked up from the germline V gene, are SGHDT and YYEEEE. The sample consisted of peripheral blood, taken 28 days after the second AZD1222 dose. The chain is assembled from TRBV5-6 and TRBJ2-7, with 11 junctional bases fitting TRBD1. The origin of this receptor is an adult who received the AZD1222 COVID-19 vaccine. The base sequence is TGTGCCAGCAGCTACACGGGACAGGGGGCCTACGAGCAGTACTTC. Translated, it reads CASSYTGQGAYEQYF.